This T cell receptor beta chain derives from a study of blood T cell repertoires in COVID-19. Study background: Whether acute or convalescent, the COVID-19 samples came from the United States, Italy and Spain. Sources were T cells, B-cell-depleted T cells, or PBMCs; the material itself was cDNA or gDNA.

Followed longitudinally, the Seattle patients had been enrolled during active infection. Source study methods: Amplified reference gene primers provided the basis for estimating nucleated cell counts. TCRdb keeps only in-frame clones here, not all; method: immunoSEQ multiplex PCR. Clonal size and the V and J genes are those of that table, whereas D and trimming came from the DNA. The sample has over 450,000 clones, roughly nine tenths seen once. Trimming at V came to 4 bases and at J to 5 bases, leaving 12 bases not matched to a gene. This CDR3 contains 16 residues. The V gene's germline CDR1 is SGHRS and CDR2 YFSETQ.

The chain combines TRBV5-1 with TRBJ2-1; 7 bases are shared with TRBD2. The sequence derives from a woman aged 45 to 65 with COVID-19, enrolled during active disease. Source material: peripheral blood. DNA of the CDR3: TGCGCCAGCAGCCTAGTCTCCGGGGGGTCCCACAATGAGCAGTTCTTC. This codes for CASSLVSGGSHNEQFF.